These 32 T cell receptor beta chains share one sample of origin, sequenced in a study of blood T cell repertoires in COVID-19. Clones were read by immunoSEQ multiplex PCR, and TCRdb kept only the in-frame ones, dropping some. The table has fewer than 150,000 clones, 83% seen once; the top ten hold 18%. The sample taken for sequencing was PBMCs or T cells enriched from blood (not recorded which). Receptors were obtained from a man aged 30 to 39 who had recovered from COVID-19.

This sequence joins TRBV6-5 and TRBJ1-2; weak D call: TRBD1 (5 bases). This CDR3 contains 13 residues. V was shortened by 10 bases and J by 3 bases, with 15 bases between the two germline ends. CDR1 MNHEY and CDR2 SVGAGI come from the germline V gene. The CDR3 DNA reads as TGTGCCACCAGGGACTTATTGGACTATGGCTACACCTTC. Protein product: CATRDLLDYGYTF.

The chain carries TRBV18 and TRBJ1-2; a possible D gene is TRBD1 (6 bases). CDR3 size: 18 residues. CDR1 is KGHSH and CDR2 is LQKENI in the germline V gene. The V end lost 3 bases, the J end lost 4 bases, and 24 bases lay between the germline ends. The CDR3, as DNA: TGTGCCAGCTCACCCCAGGATGGGCAGGGGCTCTTCGGCTATGGCTACACCTTC. Translating it yields CASSPQDGQGLFGYGYTF.

V usage is TRBV7-9 and J usage is TRBJ1-4; 8 bases agree with TRBD1. The CDR3 length is 16 residues. The V segment lost 1 base and the J segment 6 bases; nucleotides outside the gene matches: 7. The germline gives CDR1 SEHNR, CDR2 FQNEAQ (reference sequence). The CDR3 DNA reads TGTGCCAGCAGCTTAGGGCCTACAGGGGGAGATGAAAAACTGTTTTTT. It is translated as CASSLGPTGGDEKLFF. The variable domain in full, completed from reference TRBV7-9 and TRBJ1-4, reads DTGVSQNPRHKITKRGQNVTFRCDPISEHNRLYWYRQTLGQGPEFLTYFQNEAQLEKSRLLSDRFSAERPKGSFSTLEIQRTEQGDSAMYLCASSLGPTGGDEKLFFGSGTQLSVL.

This chain's CDR3 is CASRGGSTDTQYF. CDR3 coding DNA: TGTGCCAGCCGCGGGGGGAGCACAGATACGCAGTATTTT. The gene calls are TRBV2 and TRBJ2-3, with 8 bases fitting TRBD2. Germline CDR1 is SNHLY and CDR2 is FYNNEI. V was pared by 8 bases and J by 0 bases, with 1 base of the junction left unmatched. The CDR3 totals 13 residues.

This clone was seen once. The chain recombines TRBV18 with TRBJ1-1; D might be TRBD1 (5 bases). Per the germline V gene, CDR1 is KGHSH and CDR2 is LQKENI. The V end was cut by 1 base, the J end by 3 bases, with 9 bases between. This CDR3 has 14 amino acids. CDR3 protein: CASSPRRGDTEAFF. The CDR3 DNA is TGTGCCAGCTCACCACGGAGGGGCGACACTGAAGCTTTCTTT.

V gene TRBV3-1 (or the pseudogene TRBV3-2) combines with J gene TRBJ2-1; 8 nucleotides match TRBD2. The CDR3 runs 15 residues. Losses at the gene ends were 7 bases for V and 0 bases for J; bases not matched to a gene: 5. Germline lookup yields CDR1 LGHDT and CDR2 YNNKEL (reference sequence). As DNA, the CDR3 is TGTGCCAGCACCTCCGGGACTAGCTCCTACAATGAGCAGTTCTTC. Translated: CASTSGTSSYNEQFF.

This clone occurred once. Here the CDR3 reads CASSSRDTEAFF. The CDR3 region has the DNA TGTGCCAGTAGTAGTCGGGACACTGAAGCTTTCTTT. This chain uses TRBV19 with TRBJ1-1, with D unresolved. The germline V gene encodes CDR1 LNHDA and CDR2 SQIVND (reference sequence). The V gene lost 4 bases and the J gene lost 3 bases, with 6 bases spanning the gap. This CDR3 has 12 amino acids.

The CDR3 DNA reads TGTGCCAGAAGCTTGCGGAGGAGTAGGGCTGGAAACACCATATATTTT. Its protein product is CARSLRRSRAGNTIYF. V is TRBV5-3 and J is TRBJ1-3; D gene ambiguous. TRBV5-3 is an ORF for which the function is uncertain. The CDR3 contains 16 residues. The V end was cut by 1 base, the J end by 2 bases, with 13 bases between.

This rearrangement joins TRBV11-2 to TRBJ2-1; D is possibly TRBD1 (6 bases). V lost 5 bases to trimming and J lost 0 bases, with 14 bases between them. This CDR3 has 16 residues. Germline lookup yields CDR1 SGHAT and CDR2 FQNNGV. The DNA of the CDR3 is TGTGCCAGCAGCCAAGTTAGGGGGAGCTCCTACAATGAGCAGTTCTTC. Its translation is CASSQVRGSSYNEQFF.

V is TRBV9 and J is TRBJ2-1, with D possibly being TRBD2 (6 bases). The CDR3 has 13 residues. CDR1 SGDLS and CDR2 YYNGEE come from the germline V gene. Trimming removed 1 base from V and 10 bases from J, with 12 bases in between. The CDR3 here is CASSVNPEGEQFF. The CDR3 bases are TGTGCCAGCAGCGTAAACCCGGAGGGGGAGCAGTTCTTC.

This chain's CDR3 is CASSRDRGLGNTIYF. The DNA of the CDR3 is TGTGCCAGCAGCCGGGACAGGGGGCTTGGAAACACCATATATTTT. This rearrangement joins TRBV4-2 to TRBJ1-3; 12 bases are shared with TRBD1. CDR1 and CDR2 from the germline V gene are LGHNA and YNFKEQ. V lost 4 bases, J lost 3 bases, and 1 base stayed unmatched. The CDR3 covers 15 residues.

Written as DNA, the CDR3 is TGTGCCAGTAGTATAGGCAGGCCGTCCTATGGCTACACCTTC. This gives the protein CASSIGRPSYGYTF. The rearrangement uses TRBV19 and TRBJ1-2; D unclear. Trimming removed 1 base from V and 4 bases from J, with 10 bases in between. Germline V gives CDR1 LNHDA, CDR2 SQIVND (reference sequence). CDR3 length: 14 residues.

In this sample, this clone turned up a few times. The J gene is TRBJ2-6, the V gene TRBV6-5; D ambiguous. CDR1 is MNHEY and CDR2 is SVGAGI in the germline V gene. The CDR3 extends over 13 amino acids. Trimming pared 8 bases from V and 3 bases from J, leaving 8 bases between. The CDR3 DNA follows: TGTGCCAGCTGTATTAATGGGGCCAACGTCCTGACTTTC. Its translation is CASCINGANVLTF.

V gene TRBV29-1 combines with J gene TRBJ1-3; a possible D gene is TRBD1 (5 bases). CDR3 length equals 14 residues. Germline loops: CDR1 SQVTM, CDR2 ANQGSEA. V lost 8 bases to trimming and J lost 0 bases, with 14 bases between them. The CDR3 is CSTSDTSSGNTIYF. The DNA of the CDR3 is TGCAGCACATCGGACACGAGCTCTGGAAACACCATATATTTT.

V and J are TRBV19 and TRBJ1-1, with D perhaps matching TRBD1 (5 bases). CDR3 length equals 15 residues. CDR1 and CDR2 (germline): LNHDA, SQIVND (reference sequence). Deletions cut 5 bases from V and 0 bases from J, with 13 bases between. The CDR3 here is CASSPQTAMNTEAFF. CDR3 nucleotides: TGTGCCAGTAGTCCCCAGACAGCTATGAACACTGAAGCTTTCTTT.

The chain recombines TRBV6-5 with TRBJ2-7; D might be TRBD2 (5 bases). Germline CDR1 reads MNHEY; CDR2 reads SVGAGI. The CDR3 is 14 amino acids. V was shortened by 2 bases and J by 6 bases, with 14 bases between the two germline ends. As DNA, the CDR3 is TGTGCCAGCAGTTACCACGTCGGGGTCGGCGAGCAGTACTTC. Its protein product is CASSYHVGVGEQYF.

This clone occurred once. The chain employs TRBV19 and TRBJ2-3, with 9 positions matching TRBD2. This CDR3 has 15 amino acids. Germline-derived CDR1 and CDR2 are LNHDA and SQIVND (reference sequence). The V gene end was trimmed by 6 bases and the J gene end by 0 bases; junction bases not matched to a gene: 4. CDR3 protein: CASSLTSGSTDTQYF. The CDR3 region has the DNA TGTGCCAGTAGCCTTACTAGCGGGAGCACAGATACGCAGTATTTT.

The CDR3 DNA sequence: TGTGCCAGCAGCGCCCCCGGTACTGAAGCTTTCTTT. Translation gives CASSAPGTEAFF. The rearrangement joins TRBV7-9 to TRBJ1-1; D remains ambiguous. V was clipped by 5 bases and J by 5 bases, with 9 bases between them. This CDR3 spans 12 amino acids. Germline V gene data show CDR1 as SEHNR and CDR2 as FQNEAQ (reference sequence).

This chain links TRBV5-6 with TRBJ2-1, with 9 bases matching TRBD2. Germline lookup yields CDR1 SGHDT and CDR2 YYEEEE. V shed 3 bases and J 12 bases; nucleotides not matched to a gene: 7. This CDR3 contains 13 residues. The CDR3 spells CASSSTSGSWQFF. The DNA for the CDR3 is TGTGCCAGCAGCTCGACTAGCGGTTCATGGCAGTTCTTC. Filled out from reference TRBV5-6 and TRBJ2-1, the complete variable domain reads DAGVTQSPTHLIKTRGQQVTLRCSPKSGHDTVSWYQQALGQGPQFIFQYYEEEERQRGNFPDRFSGHQFPNYSSELNVNALLLGDSALYLCASSSTSGSWQFFGPGTRLTVL.

The V and J genes are TRBV6-4 and TRBJ1-5; the match to TRBD1 covers 7 bases. Losses at the gene ends were 5 bases for V and 2 bases for J; bases not matched to a gene: 6. From germline, CDR1 is MRHNA and CDR2 SNTAGT. The CDR3 is made up of 15 amino acids. CDR3 sequence: CASSPVGGGNQPQHF. The CDR3 bases are TGTGCCAGCAGTCCGGTAGGGGGCGGCAATCAGCCCCAGCATTTT.

The chain joins TRBV4-1 to TRBJ2-2; no definite D call. CDR1 and CDR2 from the germline V gene are MGHRA and YSYEKL. This CDR3 is 12 amino acids long. Trimming cost V 8 bases and J 0 bases, with 4 bases left between them. The CDR3 DNA sequence: TGCGCCAGCGGAGCGAACACCGGGGAGCTGTTTTTT. It specifies CASGANTGELFF.

V is TRBV27 and J is TRBJ1-1; TRBD1 matches at 11 bases. The germline V gene encodes CDR1 MNHEY and CDR2 SMNVEV (reference sequence). The CDR3 runs 19 residues. With V trimmed by 5 bases and J by 4 bases, 18 bases remained unmatched. For the CDR3, the DNA is TGTGCCAGCAGTCCAAAGACCCCCGGGACAGGGGGAGTAGGCACTGAAGCTTTCTTT. Its protein product is CASSPKTPGTGGVGTEAFF.

This clone occurred many times. The gene calls are TRBV3-1 (or the pseudogene TRBV3-2) and TRBJ2-3; 7 nucleotides match TRBD2. The V and J ends lost 1 base and 1 base, in that order; junction bases with no gene match: 2. CDR3 length: 15 residues. Per the germline V gene, CDR1 is LGHDT and CDR2 is YNNKEL (reference sequence). The CDR3 DNA sequence: TGTGCCAGCAGCCAAGGGGACTACCGCACAGATACGCAGTATTTT. As protein: CASSQGDYRTDTQYF.

V gene TRBV30 combines with J gene TRBJ2-7, with D perhaps matching TRBD2 (6 bases). The CDR3 extends over 14 amino acids. Deletions cut 5 bases from V and 6 bases from J, with 20 bases between. CDR1 and CDR2 (germline): GTSNPN, SVGIG (reference sequence). CDR3 bases: TGTGCCTGGCACAAGCGGAGGGACGGGGCCGAGCAGTACTTC. It specifies CAWHKRRDGAEQYF.

This chain connects TRBV5-5 to TRBJ2-5; D uncertain. Germline V lookup: CDR1 SGHKS, CDR2 YYEKEE (reference sequence). Trimming took off 0 bases at V and 2 bases at J, with 11 bases between the two ends. The CDR3 has 15 amino acids. The CDR3: CASSLAPLRQETQYF. CDR3 sequence (DNA): TGTGCCAGCAGCTTGGCTCCATTGAGACAAGAGACCCAGTACTTC.

The rearrangement uses TRBV9 and TRBJ2-1; possible D gene TRBD2, 5 bases. The CDR3 totals 14 residues. Looked up from germline, CDR1 is SGDLS and CDR2 is YYNGEE. Trimming pared 6 bases from V and 0 bases from J, leaving 10 bases between. CDR3 DNA: TGTGCCAGCACCCAAGGGAGCTCCTACAATGAGCAGTTCTTC. Translated, it gives CASTQGSSYNEQFF.

In its sample, this clone was seen once. The chain recombines TRBV2 with TRBJ2-2, with D possibly being TRBD2 (6 bases). The germline CDR1 and CDR2 sequences are SNHLY and FYNNEI. V was shortened by 4 bases and J by 3 bases, with 12 bases between the two germline ends. The CDR3 runs 15 residues. The CDR3 DNA is TGTGCCAGCAGTGTTTCGGGGGTTGACACCGGGGAGCTGTTTTTT. This sequence encodes CASSVSGVDTGELFF.

This sequence joins TRBV14 and TRBJ2-5; D may be TRBD1 (5 bases). The germline V and J ends were trimmed by 1 base and 5 bases, with 8 bases remaining between them. CDR1 and CDR2 (germline): SGHDN, FVKESK. There are 13 residues in the CDR3. The CDR3: CASSQGQRETQYF. Written as DNA, the CDR3 is TGTGCCAGCAGCCAAGGACAGAGGGAGACCCAGTACTTC.

The chain couples TRBV7-9 to TRBJ2-1; maybe TRBD1 (6 bases). Trimming removed 5 bases at V and 6 bases at J, with 23 bases between. The germline V gene encodes CDR1 SEHNR and CDR2 FQNEAQ (reference sequence). The CDR3 covers 17 residues. The CDR3 sequence: CASSTDRTVWGVNEQFF. As DNA, the CDR3 is TGTGCCAGCAGCACCGACCGGACAGTCTGGGGCGTCAATGAGCAGTTCTTC.

The chain couples TRBV30 to TRBJ1-6; the D is unclear. V lost 2 bases to trimming and J lost 4 bases, with 9 bases between them. The CDR3 is made up of 14 amino acids. Germline V gene lookup returns CDR1 GTSNPN and CDR2 SVGIG (reference sequence). As DNA, the CDR3 is TGTGCCTGGAGTTTCGGTGATTATAATTCACCCCTCCACTTT. It codes for CAWSFGDYNSPLHF.

This rearrangement joins TRBV21-1 to TRBJ2-4; the tabulated D call, TRBD1, remains unverified against the DNA. TRBV21-1 is flagged as a pseudogene. The CDR3 spans 14 residues. For the CDR3, the DNA is TGTGCCAGCAGCATACAGGTAACCAAAAACATTCAGTACTTC. As protein: CASSIQVTKNIQYF.

CDR3 DNA sequence: TGTGCCAGCTCACCACCTGGGGCGCAAGAGCAGTACGTC. It specifies CASSPPGAQEQYV. This rearrangement joins TRBV18 to TRBJ2-7; TRBD1 is a possible D gene (5 bases). In germline, CDR1 is KGHSH, CDR2 LQKENI. With 0 bases removed from V and 7 bases from J, the gap between germline ends came to 10 bases. The CDR3 is 13 residues long.